The 9 T cell receptor beta chains below were found in one sample sequenced in a study of T cells in Graves' hyperthyroidism and ophthalmopathy. Researchers amplified the TCR beta CDR3 regions from RNA transcripts. The HTBI primer set drove a first-round RT-PCR of the TCR CDR3. In TCRdb, the multiplex PCR reads were re-called with MiXCR into one record per CDR3 protein. The profile shows about 270,000 distinct CDR3 sequences, approximately 24% of them singletons. The specimen sequenced was blood. These receptors came from a woman aged 40 to 49 with Graves' ophthalmopathy.

This clonotype came up many times. This rearrangement joins TRBV19 to TRBJ1-5; 9 bases agree with TRBD1. CDR3 length: 18 residues. V lost 4 bases and J lost 3; bases outside the gene matches: 13. The germline gives CDR1 LNHDA, CDR2 SQIVND (reference sequence). The CDR3 DNA reads as TGTGCCAGTAGTACGCCTTGGACCGGGACAGGGAACAATCAGCCCCAGCATTTT. Its protein product is CASSTPWTGTGNNQPQHF.

This clonotype occurred a few times. This CDR3 reads CASSDPATYEQYF. The CDR3 coding sequence is TGTGCCAGCAGTGACCCAGCGACCTACGAGCAGTACTTC. V gene TRBV25-1 combines with J gene TRBJ2-7; no clear D gene. V lost 3 bases, J lost 2 bases, and 8 bases lay in between. The CDR3 runs to 13 residues. Germline V gene data show CDR1 as MGHDK and CDR2 as SYGVNS.

The sample holds many counts of this clonotype. V and J are TRBV27 and TRBJ2-6; a possible D gene is TRBD1 (6 bases). The V gene's germline CDR1 is MNHEY and CDR2 SMNVEV (reference sequence). The CDR3 length is 17 residues. Trimming cost V 6 bases and J 4 bases, with 19 bases left between them. The DNA of the CDR3 is TGTGCCAGCAGACGGGACATCACCCCCCTAGGGGCCAACGTCCTGACTTTC. The encoded protein is CASRRDITPLGANVLTF.

This clonotype showed up just a few times. The chain carries TRBV28 and TRBJ1-6, with a weak D call TRBD1 (6 bases). The V end was cut by 8 bases, the J end by 7 bases, with 18 bases between. This CDR3 spans 15 amino acids. CDR1 MDHEN and CDR2 SYDVKM come from the germline V gene. CDR3 DNA: TGTGCCAGCGTGTCTGGGGGCAAAGGAAATTCACCCCTCCACTTT. Protein sequence: CASVSGGKGNSPLHF.

The sample holds many counts of this clonotype. This chain links TRBV27 with TRBJ2-5, with 8 nucleotides matching TRBD2. V lost 4 bases and J lost 5; bases outside the gene matches: 9. The CDR3 covers 15 residues. CDR1 is MNHEY, CDR2 SMNVEV, per germline (reference sequence). The CDR3 coding sequence is TGTGCCAGCAGTTCCCCGGGACTAGAGGGGGAGACCCAGTACTTC. It is translated as CASSSPGLEGETQYF.

This chain uses TRBV28 with TRBJ2-7; D is unresolved. CDR1 and CDR2 from the germline V gene are MDHEN and SYDVKM. V was trimmed by 2 bases and J by 7 bases, leaving 9 bases between them. The CDR3 extends over 12 amino acids. CDR3 DNA sequence: TGTGCCAGCAGTTTAGTACGTCGGGAGCAGTACTTC. It yields the protein CASSLVRREQYF.

This clonotype has at least ten counts. CDR3 bases: TGTGCCAGCAGTGAACGGATATCCTATGGCTACACCTTC. Translation gives CASSERISYGYTF. The J gene is TRBJ1-2, the V gene TRBV6-1; D call uncertain. Trimming left V 2 bases short and J 4 bases short, with 8 bases between. The germline V gene encodes CDR1 MNHNS and CDR2 SASEGT. The CDR3 is 13 amino acids.

This clonotype has a count of ten or more. The V gene is TRBV29-1, the J gene TRBJ2-7; TRBD1 or TRBD2 may be the D gene (5 bases each). Per the germline V gene, CDR1 is SQVTM and CDR2 is ANQGSEA. The CDR3 extends over 14 amino acids. V shed 6 bases and J shed 3 bases, with 18 bases lying between them. CDR3 sequence reads: CSVQETGRNYEQYF. For the CDR3, the DNA is TGCAGCGTCCAAGAGACGGGACGGAACTACGAGCAGTACTTC.

The chain employs TRBV6-2 or TRBV6-3 and TRBJ1-1; D unresolved. CDR3 length: 13 amino acids. The V gene lost 5 bases and the J gene lost 6 bases, with 13 bases spanning the gap. Per the germline V gene, CDR1 is MNHEY and CDR2 is SVGEGT. The CDR3 nucleotides are TGTGCCAGCAGTAACCCGGGCGCCGCTGAAGCTTTCTTT. Amino acids: CASSNPGAAEAFF.